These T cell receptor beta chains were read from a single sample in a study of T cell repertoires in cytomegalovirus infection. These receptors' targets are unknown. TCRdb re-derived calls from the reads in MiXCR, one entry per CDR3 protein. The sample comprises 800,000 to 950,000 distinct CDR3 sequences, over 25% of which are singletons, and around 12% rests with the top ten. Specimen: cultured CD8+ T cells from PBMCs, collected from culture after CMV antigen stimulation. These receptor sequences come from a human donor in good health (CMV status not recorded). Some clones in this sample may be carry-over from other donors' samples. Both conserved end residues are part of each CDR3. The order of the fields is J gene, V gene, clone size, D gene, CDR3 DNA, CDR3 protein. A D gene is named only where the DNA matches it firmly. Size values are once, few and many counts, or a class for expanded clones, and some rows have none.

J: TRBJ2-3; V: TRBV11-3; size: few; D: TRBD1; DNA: TGTGCCAGCAGCTTTTTCGGGACAGAGCCCACAGATACGCAGTATTTT; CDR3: CASSFFGTEPTDTQYF
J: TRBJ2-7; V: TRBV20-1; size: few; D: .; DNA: TGCAGTGCTAGGGACCGAGGGGACCTCACAAAGCAGTACTTC; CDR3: CSARDRGDLTKQYF
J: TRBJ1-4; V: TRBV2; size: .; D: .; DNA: TGTGCCAGCAGTCCATTGCTGGGGCCCGCAACTAATGAAAAACTGTTTTTT; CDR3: CASSPLLGPATNEKLFF
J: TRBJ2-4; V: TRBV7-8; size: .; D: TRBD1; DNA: TGTGCCAGCAGCTTAGGGACAGGAATTAAAAACATTCAGTACTTC; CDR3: CASSLGTGIKNIQYF
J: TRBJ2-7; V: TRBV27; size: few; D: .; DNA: TGTGCCAGCTACCGGTACTCCTACGAGCAGTACTTC; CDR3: CASYRYSYEQYF
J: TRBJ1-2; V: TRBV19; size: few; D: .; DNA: TGTGCCAGTAGTATCGCTTCGACGGAGTATGGCTACACCTTC; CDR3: CASSIASTEYGYTF
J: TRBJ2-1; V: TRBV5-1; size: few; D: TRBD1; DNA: TGCGCCAGCGGAACCGGGACAGGGATTTACAATGAGCAGTTCTTC; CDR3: CASGTGTGIYNEQFF
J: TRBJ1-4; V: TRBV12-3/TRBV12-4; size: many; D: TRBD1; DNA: TGTGCCAGCAGGGAAGGGACAGGTATACGGGAAAAACTGTTTTTT; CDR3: CASREGTGIREKLFF
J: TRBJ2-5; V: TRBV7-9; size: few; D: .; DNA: TGTGCCAGCAGCCCCCCCGGAGCGCAAGAGACCCAGTACTTC; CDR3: CASSPPGAQETQYF
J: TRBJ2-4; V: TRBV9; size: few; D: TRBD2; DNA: TGTGCCAGCAGCCACAGGAGCGGGGGAAAAAACATTCAGTACTTC; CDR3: CASSHRSGGKNIQYF
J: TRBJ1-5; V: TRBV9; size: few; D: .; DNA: TGTGCCAGCAGCGCTTTGGGAGATCAGCCCCAGCATTTT; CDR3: CASSALGDQPQHF
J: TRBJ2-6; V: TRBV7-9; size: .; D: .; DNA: TGTGCCAGCAGCTTTAATGCCGTCCTGACTTTC; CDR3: CASSFNAVLTF
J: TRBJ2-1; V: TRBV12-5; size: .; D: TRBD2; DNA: TGTGCTAGTGGTTTGGACGGGGGGAGCAATGAGCAGTTCTTC; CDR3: CASGLDGGSNEQFF
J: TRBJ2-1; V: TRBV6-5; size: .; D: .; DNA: TGTGCCAGCAGCATATGGTCGGGGGACGAGACCTACAATGAGCAGTTCTTC; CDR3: CASSIWSGDETYNEQFF
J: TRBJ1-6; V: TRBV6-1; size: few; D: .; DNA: TGTGCCAGCAGTCAAGGGGCTATGGGGAATTCACCCCTCCACTTT; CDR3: CASSQGAMGNSPLHF
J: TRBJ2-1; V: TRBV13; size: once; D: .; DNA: TGTGCCAGCTCTCCCACGCGACTAGACGTTCACAATGAGCAGTTCTTC; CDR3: CASSPTRLDVHNEQFF
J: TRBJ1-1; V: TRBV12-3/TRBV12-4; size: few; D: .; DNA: TGTGCCAGCAGTTTAGGGGGCCGGTACACTGAAGCTTTCTTT; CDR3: CASSLGGRYTEAFF
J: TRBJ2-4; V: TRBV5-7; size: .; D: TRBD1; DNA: TGTGCCAGCAGCAGGGACAGGGAATCTTCTCTAGCCAAAAACATTCAGTACTTC; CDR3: CASSRDRESSLAKNIQYF
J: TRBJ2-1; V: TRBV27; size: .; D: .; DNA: TGTGCCAGCAGGGGGGGTGGGCGATACAATGAGCAGTTCTTC; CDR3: CASRGGGRYNEQFF
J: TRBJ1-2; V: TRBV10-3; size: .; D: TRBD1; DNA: TGTGCCATCAGTGAGTCGACAGGGGAAGGCCTCTACTATGGCTACACCTTC; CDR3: CAISESTGEGLYYGYTF
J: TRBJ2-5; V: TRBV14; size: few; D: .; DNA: TGTGCCAGCAGCCCCGTGATGAGGGACCCCTGGACCCAGTACTTC; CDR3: CASSPVMRDPWTQYF
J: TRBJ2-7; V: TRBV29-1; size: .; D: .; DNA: TGCAGCGTTGTGGCAGGGCCCTACGAGCAGTACTTC; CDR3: CSVVAGPYEQYF
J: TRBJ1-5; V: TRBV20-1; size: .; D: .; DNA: TGCAGTGCTAGAGGAGCCTATAGCAATCAGCCCCAACATTTT; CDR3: CSARGAYSNQPQHF
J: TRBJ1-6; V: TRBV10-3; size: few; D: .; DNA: TGTGCCATCAGTGAGTCGAGTGGCGTTAATTCACCCCTCCACTTT; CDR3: CAISESSGVNSPLHF
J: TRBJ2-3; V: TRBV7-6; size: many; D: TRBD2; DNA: TGTGCCAGCAGCCCGCGGACTAGCGCCCTTACAGATACGCAGTATTTT; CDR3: CASSPRTSALTDTQYF
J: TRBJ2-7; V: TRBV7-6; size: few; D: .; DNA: TGTGCCAGCAGCTCCGGTTGGGGGCAGGGGCACGGCTACGAGCAGTACTTC; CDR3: CASSSGWGQGHGYEQYF
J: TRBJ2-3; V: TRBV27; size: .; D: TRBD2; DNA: TGTGCCAGCAGTTTATTTGATCTAGCGGGAGGAACAGATACGCAGTATTTT; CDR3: CASSLFDLAGGTDTQYF
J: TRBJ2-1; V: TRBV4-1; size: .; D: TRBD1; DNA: TGCGCCAGCAGCCCCCAGGCAGGGGGCAACAATGAGCAGTTCTTC; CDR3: CASSPQAGGNNEQFF
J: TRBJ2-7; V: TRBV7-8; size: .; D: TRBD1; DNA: TGTGCCAGCAGCTCGCGGACAGGGAAACATCCCTCAGACGAGCAGTACTTC; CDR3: CASSSRTGKHPSDEQYF
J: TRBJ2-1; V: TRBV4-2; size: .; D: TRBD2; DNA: TGTGCCAGCAGCTTCGGGGCGGGGGACGACAATGAGCAGTTCTTC; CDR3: CASSFGAGDDNEQFF
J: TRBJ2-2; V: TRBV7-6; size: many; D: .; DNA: TGTGCCAGCAGCTTAAGGAACACCGGGGAGCTGTTTTTT; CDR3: CASSLRNTGELFF
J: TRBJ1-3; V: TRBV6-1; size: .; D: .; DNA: TGTGCCAGCAGTGAAGAGGACTGGGGCTCTGGAAACACCATATATTTT; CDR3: CASSEEDWGSGNTIYF
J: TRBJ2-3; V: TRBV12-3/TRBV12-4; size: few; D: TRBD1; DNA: TGTGCCAGCAGTACGACAGGGGATCCGGATTTT; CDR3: CASSTTGDPDF
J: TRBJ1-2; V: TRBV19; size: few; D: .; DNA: TGTGCCAGTAGTATTGTCTTGGAGGGATATGGCTACACCTTC; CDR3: CASSIVLEGYGYTF
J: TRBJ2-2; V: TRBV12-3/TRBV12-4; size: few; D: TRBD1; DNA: TGTGCCAGCAGTTCAAGGGACAGGGTAACCGGGGAGCTGTTTTTT; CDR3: CASSSRDRVTGELFF
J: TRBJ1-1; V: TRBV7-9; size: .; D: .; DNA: TGTGCCAGCAGCCTCCGGATCTCTGAAGCTTTCTTT; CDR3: CASSLRISEAFF
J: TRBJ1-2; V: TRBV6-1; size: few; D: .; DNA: TGTGCCAGCAGTCGTTTGGAGAGGGGCGATGGCTACACCTTC; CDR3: CASSRLERGDGYTF
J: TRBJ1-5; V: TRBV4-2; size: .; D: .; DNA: TGTGCCAGCAGTCAGGACAGCCTCAATCAGCCCCAGCATTTT; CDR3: CASSQDSLNQPQHF
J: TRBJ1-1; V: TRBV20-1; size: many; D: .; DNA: TGCAGTCCAGAGTTCTCCACCCTTGAAGCTTTCTTT; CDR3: CSPEFSTLEAFF
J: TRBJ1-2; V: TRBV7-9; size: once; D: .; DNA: TGTGCCAGCAGCCTCCTGGGCCAGGATGGCTACACCTTC; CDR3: CASSLLGQDGYTF
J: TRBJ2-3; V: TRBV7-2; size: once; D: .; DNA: TGTGCCAGCAGCTTTAGTAACACAGATACGCAGTATTTT; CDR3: CASSFSNTDTQYF
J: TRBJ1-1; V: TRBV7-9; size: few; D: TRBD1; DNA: TGTGCCAGCAGCCCGAGACAGGGGGCGAGGAACACTGAAGCTTTCTTT; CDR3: CASSPRQGARNTEAFF
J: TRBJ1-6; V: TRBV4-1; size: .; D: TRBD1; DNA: TGCGCCAGCAGCCTTCAAGAGCAGGGGGTCCTCCACTTT; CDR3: CASSLQEQGVLHF
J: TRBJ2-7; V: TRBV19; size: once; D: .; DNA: TGTGCCAGTAGTGCGGGGCTTACCTCCTACGAGCAGTACTTC; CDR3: CASSAGLTSYEQYF
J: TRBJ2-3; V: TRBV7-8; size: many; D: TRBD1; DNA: TGTGCCAGCAGCTCCGGGACAGGGTATAAAGATACGCAGTATTTT; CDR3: CASSSGTGYKDTQYF
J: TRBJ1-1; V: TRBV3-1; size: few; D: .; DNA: TGTGCCAGCAGCCAAGATTTCAGGCCGAACACTGAAGCTTTCTTT; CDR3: CASSQDFRPNTEAFF
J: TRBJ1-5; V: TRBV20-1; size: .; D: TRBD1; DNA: TGCAGTGCTCGAAAAAAAGGGACAGCCCGCAATCAGCCCCAGCATTTT; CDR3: CSARKKGTARNQPQHF